This record concerns one T cell receptor (beta chain) sequence. Its antigen is undetermined. The length of the CDR3 is 16 residues. The V gene's germline CDR1 is SGHAT and CDR2 FQNNGV. V lost 2 bases, J lost 2 bases, and 15 bases lay in between. The entry originates in a study of T cells in Graves' hyperthyroidism and ophthalmopathy. Points from the study as a whole: Most clonotypes expanded in thyroid above 0.001 were likewise present in blood.

Among ophthalmopathy patients, the Clinical Activity Score reached at least 3, the NOSPECS grade reached at least 4, and duration remained under 3 months. The PBMCs studied were ones that came from 9 to 10 ml fresh peripheral blood. Amplification of TCR beta CDR3 regions used RNA as the template. Carried out on the TCR CDR3, a first-round RT-PCR used the HTBI primer set. TCRdb fed the multiplex PCR reads into MiXCR, producing one record per CDR3 protein. This sample yields 400,000 to 550,000 distinct CDR3 sequences, of which around 24% are seen a single time; 10% to 12% belongs to the top ten. The J gene is TRBJ2-5, the V gene TRBV11-2, with unresolved D. This sequence was found in a woman aged 25 to 45 with Graves' ophthalmopathy. Sequenced sample: blood. The CDR3 sequence is CASSLMAAGIQETQYF. CDR3 in DNA: TGTGCCAGCAGCTTAATGGCGGCTGGGATTCAAGAGACCCAGTACTTC.